These 18 T cell receptor beta chains were all obtained from the same sample, sequenced in a study of blood T cell repertoires in COVID-19. Measured with immunoSEQ multiplex PCR; TCRdb has only the in-frame clones, and not every one. The table includes more than 95,000 clones, more than 65% detected once. The sequenced sample consisted of peripheral blood. These receptor sequences come from a woman between 70 and 85 years old with acute or convalescent COVID-19.

V and J are TRBV5-1 and TRBJ2-2; D may be TRBD2 (5 bases). Germline V CDR1 and CDR2: SGHRS, YFSETQ. The CDR3 loop spans 14 amino acids. V gave up 6 bases and J gave up 6 bases, with 15 bases separating them. CDR3 loop: CASTTAGRSGELFF. The CDR3 nucleotides read TGCGCCAGCACCACGGCGGGTCGGTCCGGGGAGCTGTTTTTT.

CDR3 coding DNA: TGTGCCAGCTCGCCCCAGTCCCAAGAGACCCAGTACTTC. It codes for CASSPQSQETQYF. The gene calls are TRBV18 and TRBJ2-5; no definite D call. Trimming removed 6 bases at V and 1 base at J, with 9 bases between. This CDR3 is 13 amino acids long. Germline CDR1 KGHSH, CDR2 LQKENI.

This clone was observed once. This chain joins TRBV6-2 or TRBV6-3 and TRBJ2-5; D might be TRBD2 (6 bases). The length of the CDR3 is 15 residues. The V end was cut by 2 bases, the J end by 5 bases, with 15 bases between. CDR1 is MNHEY, CDR2 SVGEGT, per germline. The CDR3 DNA is TGTGCCAGCAGTTACCATCGACGGGAGAGGGAGACCCAGTACTTC. Translation gives CASSYHRRERETQYF.

This chain links TRBV11-2 with TRBJ1-4, with D tentatively TRBD1 (6 bases). The CDR3 spans 14 residues. Trimming left V 8 bases short and J 5 bases short, with 15 bases between. The germline gives CDR1 SGHAT, CDR2 FQNNGV. The CDR3 coding sequence is TGTGCCAGCCGATGGACAGATTCCAATGAAAAACTGTTTTTT. Residues: CASRWTDSNEKLFF.

This chain connects TRBV15 to TRBJ1-2, with a weak D call TRBD1 (6 bases). Trimming removed 0 bases at V and 4 bases at J, with 15 bases between. Germline V CDR1 and CDR2: LNHNV, YYDKDF (reference sequence). The CDR3 is made up of 16 amino acids. The CDR3 coding sequence is TGTGCCACCAGCAGAGACCCCCCCGGGACATTCTATGGCTACACCTTC. Amino acids: CATSRDPPGTFYGYTF.

The chain has TRBV2 and TRBJ1-6; TRBD1 is a possible D gene (6 bases). This CDR3 comprises 15 residues. V lost 5 bases and J 5 bases, leaving 13 bases between the germline ends. The germline V gene has CDR1 SNHLY and CDR2 FYNNEI. The CDR3 loop reads CASSSTGQDNSPLHF. In DNA, the CDR3 is TGTGCCAGCAGTTCAACGGGACAAGATAATTCACCCCTCCACTTT. Full variable domain (outside the CDR3, taken from reference TRBV2 and TRBJ1-6): EPEVTQTPSHQVTQMGQEVILRCVPISNHLYFYWYRQILGQKVEFLVSFYNNEISEKSEIFDDQFSVERPDGSNFTLKIRSTKLEDSAMYFCASSSTGQDNSPLHFGNGTRLTVT.

The chain couples TRBV6-1 to TRBJ1-6; a possible D gene is TRBD1 (5 bases). CDR1 and CDR2 (germline): MNHNS, SASEGT. V was pared by 2 bases and J by 10 bases, with 12 bases between. The CDR3 has 14 amino acids. In DNA form, the CDR3 reads TGTGCCAGCAGTGAACAGGGCGGTCGGTCACCCCTCCACTTT. Protein sequence: CASSEQGGRSPLHF.

This chain links TRBV18 with TRBJ1-1; D is possibly TRBD1 (5 bases). Germline CDR1 is KGHSH and CDR2 is LQKENI. The CDR3 extends over 15 amino acids. The V end lost 6 bases, the J end lost 1 base, and 15 bases lay between the germline ends. CDR3 bases: TGTGCCAGCTCTCCTACAGGAGTTCGGAACACTGAAGCTTTCTTT. Its translation: CASSPTGVRNTEAFF.

This clone was counted a few times. The chain uses TRBV2 and TRBJ2-4; 14 bases fit TRBD2. In germline, CDR1 is SNHLY, CDR2 FYNNEI. J lost 1 base, V lost 6 bases, and 8 bases had no gene match. CDR3 length: 18 residues. CDR3 protein: CASRPGLAGERAKNIQYF. The CDR3 bases are TGTGCCAGCAGACCGGGACTAGCGGGAGAGAGGGCCAAAAACATTCAGTACTTC.

In DNA form, the CDR3 reads TGTGCCAGTAGTCTTCAACTAGCCTCCCTCCAAGAGACCCAGTACTTC. It yields the protein CASSLQLASLQETQYF. The gene calls are TRBV19 and TRBJ2-5; perhaps TRBD2 as D (6 bases). The CDR3 is 16 amino acids. From germline, CDR1 is LNHDA and CDR2 SQIVND (reference sequence). V was cut by 5 bases and J by 1 base, with 17 bases left in between.

The gene calls are TRBV30 and TRBJ1-5, with 7 bases fitting TRBD1. The CDR3 spans 15 residues. V gave up 0 bases and J gave up 6 bases; unmatched junction bases: 8. Germline V gene sequence: CDR1 GTSNPN, CDR2 SVGIG (reference sequence). The chain's CDR3 is CAWSVSDRDGQPQHF. CDR3 sequence (DNA): TGTGCCTGGAGTGTATCCGACAGGGATGGTCAGCCCCAGCATTTT. Using reference TRBV30 and TRBJ1-5 for the parts outside the CDR3, the full variable domain is SQTIHQWPATLVQPVGSPLSLECTVEGTSNPNLYWYRQAAGRGLQLLFYSVGIGQISSEVPQNLSASRPQDRQFILSSKKLLLSDSGFYLCAWSVSDRDGQPQHFGDGTRLSIL.

V gene TRBV11-2 combines with J gene TRBJ2-3; D may be TRBD2 (6 bases). Germline values: CDR1 SGHAT, CDR2 FQNNGV. The CDR3 runs to 14 residues. V gave up 2 bases and J gave up 4 bases, with 10 bases separating them. The CDR3 DNA reads TGTGCCAGCAGCTTAACCGGGAGCGCAGATACGCAGTATTTT. It encodes CASSLTGSADTQYF.

This sequence joins TRBV24-1 and TRBJ2-7; weak D call: TRBD2 (6 bases). The V end lost 5 bases, the J end lost 9 bases, and 25 bases lay between the germline ends. The CDR3 spans 16 residues. Germline assignment: CDR1 KGHDR and CDR2 SFDVKD. Here the CDR3 DNA reads TGTGCCACCAGTGCGCCCCCCCCGCTAGCGAGCTATTTGCAGTACTTC. Protein product: CATSAPPPLASYLQYF.

The chain carries TRBV2 and TRBJ2-7; 7 positions agree with TRBD1. Germline-derived CDR1 and CDR2 are SNHLY and FYNNEI. Losses at the gene ends were 9 bases for V and 2 bases for J; bases not matched to a gene: 7. The CDR3 covers 13 residues. This chain's CDR3 is CASCLTGPYEQYF. The CDR3 nucleotides are TGTGCCAGTTGCCTGACAGGGCCCTACGAGCAGTACTTC.

The chain has TRBV6-4 and TRBJ2-6; TRBD1 agrees at 9 bases. Germline CDR1 MRHNA, CDR2 SNTAGT. CDR3 size: 16 residues. V lost 6 bases to trimming and J lost 3 bases; unmatched junction nucleotides: 6. The CDR3 is CASSDRGGRGANVLTF. Here the CDR3 DNA reads TGTGCCAGCAGCGACAGGGGGGGCCGTGGGGCCAACGTCCTGACTTTC.

The chain has TRBV10-3 and TRBJ2-7, with a possible D match to TRBD1 (6 bases). This CDR3 comprises 14 residues. Germline values: CDR1 ENHRY, CDR2 SYGVKD. V was trimmed by 3 bases and J by 2 bases, leaving 11 bases between them. CDR3 nucleotide sequence: TGTGCCATCAGTGATAGTTCAGGGGCCTACGAGCAGTACTTC. Protein sequence: CAISDSSGAYEQYF.

The chain employs TRBV6-1 and TRBJ2-1, with D possibly matching TRBD2 (6 bases). Trimming took off 1 base at V and 0 bases at J, with 13 bases between the two ends. The germline V gene encodes CDR1 MNHNS and CDR2 SASEGT. The CDR3 extends over 17 amino acids. The DNA of the CDR3 is TGTGCCAGCAGTGAAGACCCGGGACTGCACTCCTACAATGAGCAGTTCTTC. This gives the protein CASSEDPGLHSYNEQFF.

The chain uses TRBV6-5 and TRBJ2-1; 12 bases line up with TRBD2. The V gene end was trimmed by 6 bases and the J gene end by 7 bases; junction bases not matched to a gene: 4. There are 14 residues in the CDR3. From germline, CDR1 is MNHEY and CDR2 SVGAGI. The CDR3 region has the DNA TGTGCCAGCAGGACTAGCGGGAGTGGTAATGAGCAGTTCTTC. Its translation is CASRTSGSGNEQFF.